This T cell receptor beta chain was captured in a study of technical replicates of blood from four donors. Profiled with immunoSEQ multiplex PCR; TCRdb holds only in-frame clones, not every one. The sample carries more than 15,000 clones, over 65% recorded once. From germline, CDR1 is MRHNA and CDR2 SNTAGT. V gave up 4 bases and J gave up 8 bases; unmatched junction bases: 19. The CDR3 sequence is 18 residues long. This TCR derives from a human donor in good health. Some clones in this sample may be carry-over from other donors' samples. The material sequenced was PBMCs. V and J are TRBV6-4 and TRBJ2-1; 8 bases agree with TRBD2. The CDR3 is CASSAPPSGSRWWHEQFF. DNA of the CDR3: TGTGCCAGCAGTGCGCCCCCAAGCGGGAGTAGATGGTGGCATGAGCAGTTCTTC.